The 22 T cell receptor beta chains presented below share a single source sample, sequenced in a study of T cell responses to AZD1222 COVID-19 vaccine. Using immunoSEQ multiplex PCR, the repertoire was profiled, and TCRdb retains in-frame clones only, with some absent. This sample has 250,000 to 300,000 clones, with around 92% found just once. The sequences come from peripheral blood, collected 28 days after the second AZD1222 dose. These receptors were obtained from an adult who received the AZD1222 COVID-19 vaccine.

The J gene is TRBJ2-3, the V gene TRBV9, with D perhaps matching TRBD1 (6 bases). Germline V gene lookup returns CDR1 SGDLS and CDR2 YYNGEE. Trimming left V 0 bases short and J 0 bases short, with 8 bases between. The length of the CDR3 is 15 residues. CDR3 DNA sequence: TGTGCCAGCAGCGTAGGGACAGACAGCACAGATACGCAGTATTTT. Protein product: CASSVGTDSTDTQYF.

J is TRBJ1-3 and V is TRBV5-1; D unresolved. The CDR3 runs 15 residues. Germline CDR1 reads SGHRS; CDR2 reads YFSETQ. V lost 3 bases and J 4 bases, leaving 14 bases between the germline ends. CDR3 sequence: CASSWVAGPGNTIYF. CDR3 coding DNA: TGCGCCAGCAGCTGGGTAGCCGGGCCCGGAAACACCATATATTTT.

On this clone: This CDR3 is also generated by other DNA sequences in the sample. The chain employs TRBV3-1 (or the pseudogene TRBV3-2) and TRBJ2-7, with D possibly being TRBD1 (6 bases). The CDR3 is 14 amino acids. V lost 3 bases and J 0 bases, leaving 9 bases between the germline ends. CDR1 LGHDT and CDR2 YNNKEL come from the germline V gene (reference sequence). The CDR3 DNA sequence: TGTGCCAGCAGCCAGCAGGGGAGCTCCTACGAGCAGTACTTC. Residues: CASSQQGSSYEQYF.

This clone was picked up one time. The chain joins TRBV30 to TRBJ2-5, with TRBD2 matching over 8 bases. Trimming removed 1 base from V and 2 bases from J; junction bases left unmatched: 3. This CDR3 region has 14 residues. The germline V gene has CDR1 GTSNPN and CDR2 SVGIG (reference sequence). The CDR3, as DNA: TGTGCCTGGAGTGGGGTAGCGGGGCAAGAGACCCAGTACTTC. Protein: CAWSGVAGQETQYF. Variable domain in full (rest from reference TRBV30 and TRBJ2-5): SQTIHQWPATLVQPVGSPLSLECTVEGTSNPNLYWYRQAAGRGLQLLFYSVGIGQISSEVPQNLSASRPQDRQFILSSKKLLLSDSGFYLCAWSGVAGQETQYFGPGTRLLVL.

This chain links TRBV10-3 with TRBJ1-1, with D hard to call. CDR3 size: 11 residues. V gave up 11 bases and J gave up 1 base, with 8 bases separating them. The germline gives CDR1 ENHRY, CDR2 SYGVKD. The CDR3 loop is CAVRANTEAFF. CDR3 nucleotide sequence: TGTGCCGTGAGGGCGAACACTGAAGCTTTCTTT.

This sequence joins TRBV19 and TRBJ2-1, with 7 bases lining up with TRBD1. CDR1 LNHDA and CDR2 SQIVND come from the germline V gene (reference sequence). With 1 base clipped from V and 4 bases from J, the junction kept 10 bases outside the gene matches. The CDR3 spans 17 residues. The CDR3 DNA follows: TGTGCCAGTAGTATAGCGGTTCGGCAGGGGGTATACAATGAGCAGTTCTTC. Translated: CASSIAVRQGVYNEQFF.

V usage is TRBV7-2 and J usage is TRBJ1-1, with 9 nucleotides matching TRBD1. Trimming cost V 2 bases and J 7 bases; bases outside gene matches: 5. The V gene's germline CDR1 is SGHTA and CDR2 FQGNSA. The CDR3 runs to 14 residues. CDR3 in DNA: TGTGCCAGCAGCTTATACAGGGGGCATGATGAAGCTTTCTTT. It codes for CASSLYRGHDEAFF.

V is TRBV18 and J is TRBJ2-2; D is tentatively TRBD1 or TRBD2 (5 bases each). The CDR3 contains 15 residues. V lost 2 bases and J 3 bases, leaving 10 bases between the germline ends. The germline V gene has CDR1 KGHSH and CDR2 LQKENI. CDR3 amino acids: CASSPTQEDTGELFF. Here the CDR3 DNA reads TGTGCCAGCTCACCAACACAGGAGGACACCGGGGAGCTGTTTTTT. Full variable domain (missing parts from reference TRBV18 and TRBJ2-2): NAGVMQNPRHLVRRRGQEARLRCSPMKGHSHVYWYRQLPEEGLKFMVYLQKENIIDESGMPKERFSAEFPKEGPSILRIQQVVRGDSAAYFCASSPTQEDTGELFFGEGSRLTVL.

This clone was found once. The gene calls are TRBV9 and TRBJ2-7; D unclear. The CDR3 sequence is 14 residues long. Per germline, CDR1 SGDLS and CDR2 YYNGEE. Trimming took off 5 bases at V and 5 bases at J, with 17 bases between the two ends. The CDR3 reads CASSPSAAFDEQYF. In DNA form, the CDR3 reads TGTGCCAGCAGTCCATCGGCGGCTTTCGACGAGCAGTACTTC.

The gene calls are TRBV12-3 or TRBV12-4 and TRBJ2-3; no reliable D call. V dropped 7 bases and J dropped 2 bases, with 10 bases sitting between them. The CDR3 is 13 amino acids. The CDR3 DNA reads TGTGCCAGCATACAAGCACCCACAGATACGCAGTATTTT. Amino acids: CASIQAPTDTQYF.

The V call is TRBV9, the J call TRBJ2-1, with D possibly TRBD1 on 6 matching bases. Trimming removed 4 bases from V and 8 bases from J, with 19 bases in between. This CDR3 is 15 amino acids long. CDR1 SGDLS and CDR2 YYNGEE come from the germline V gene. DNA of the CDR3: TGTGCCAGCAGCTGGGGTACAGGGCTCCTGGATGAGCAGTTCTTC. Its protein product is CASSWGTGLLDEQFF. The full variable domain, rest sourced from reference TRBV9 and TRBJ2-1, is DSGVTQTPKHLITATGQRVTLRCSPRSGDLSVYWYQQSLDQGLQFLIQYYNGEERAKGNILERFSAQQFPDLHSELNLSSLELGDSALYFCASSWGTGLLDEQFFGPGTRLTVL.

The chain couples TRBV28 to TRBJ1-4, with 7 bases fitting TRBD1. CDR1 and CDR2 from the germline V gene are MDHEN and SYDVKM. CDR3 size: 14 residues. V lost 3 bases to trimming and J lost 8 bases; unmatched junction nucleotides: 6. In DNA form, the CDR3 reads TGTGCCAGCAGTTTTCCTCCGACAGGGGAAAAACTGTTTTTT. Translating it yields CASSFPPTGEKLFF.

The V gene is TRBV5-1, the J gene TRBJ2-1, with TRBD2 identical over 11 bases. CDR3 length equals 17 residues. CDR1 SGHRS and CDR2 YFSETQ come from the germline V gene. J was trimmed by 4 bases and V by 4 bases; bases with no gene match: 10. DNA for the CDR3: TGCGCCAGCAGCCCAGCGCCCGGACTAGCGGGTTACAATGAGCAGTTCTTC. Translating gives CASSPAPGLAGYNEQFF.

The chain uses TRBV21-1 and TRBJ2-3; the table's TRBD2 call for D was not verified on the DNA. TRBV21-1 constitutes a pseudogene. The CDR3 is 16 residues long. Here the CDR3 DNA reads TGTGCCAGCAGCAAAGGTCCTAGCGGGGGGTCAGATACGCAGTATTTT. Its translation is CASSKGPSGGSDTQYF.

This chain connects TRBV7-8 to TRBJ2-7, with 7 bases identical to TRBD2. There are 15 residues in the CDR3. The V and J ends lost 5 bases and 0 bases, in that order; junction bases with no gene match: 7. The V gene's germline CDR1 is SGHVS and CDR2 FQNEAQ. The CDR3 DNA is TGTGCCAGCAGCACCAGACTAGCCCGCTCCTACGAGCAGTACTTC. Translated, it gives CASSTRLARSYEQYF.

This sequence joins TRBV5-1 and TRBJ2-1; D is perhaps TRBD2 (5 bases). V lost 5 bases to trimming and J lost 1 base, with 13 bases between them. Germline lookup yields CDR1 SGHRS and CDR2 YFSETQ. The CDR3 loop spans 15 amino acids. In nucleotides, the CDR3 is TGCGCCAGCAGACCCGAGGGTGGATCCTACAATGAGCAGTTCTTC. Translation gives CASRPEGGSYNEQFF.

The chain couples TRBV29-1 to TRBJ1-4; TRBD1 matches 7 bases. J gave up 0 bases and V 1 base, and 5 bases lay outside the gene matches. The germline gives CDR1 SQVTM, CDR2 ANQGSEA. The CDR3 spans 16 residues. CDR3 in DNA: TGCAGCGTTGAAGGTGGGACAGATGCAACTAATGAAAAACTGTTTTTT. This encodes CSVEGGTDATNEKLFF.

This CDR3 is CAGAGEYEQYF. The CDR3 DNA reads TGTGCCGGGGCAGGGGAATACGAGCAGTACTTC. The V call is TRBV2, the J call TRBJ2-7; possible D gene TRBD1, 6 bases. Germline V gene data show CDR1 as SNHLY and CDR2 as FYNNEI. Trimming took 11 bases from V and 4 from J, leaving 12 bases between them. This CDR3 contains 11 residues.

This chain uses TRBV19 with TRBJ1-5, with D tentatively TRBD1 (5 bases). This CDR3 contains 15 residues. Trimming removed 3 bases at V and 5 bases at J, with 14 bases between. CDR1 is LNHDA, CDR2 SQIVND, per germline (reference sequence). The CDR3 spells CASSMGEEKDQPQHF. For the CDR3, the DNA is TGTGCCAGTAGTATGGGGGAGGAGAAAGATCAGCCCCAGCATTTT.

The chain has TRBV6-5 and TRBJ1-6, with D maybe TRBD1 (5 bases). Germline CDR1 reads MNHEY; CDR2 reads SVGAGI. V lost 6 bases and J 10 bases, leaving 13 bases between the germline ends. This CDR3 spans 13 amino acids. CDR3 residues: CASRPTANSPLHF. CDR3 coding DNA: TGTGCCAGCAGGCCGACAGCTAACTCACCCCTCCACTTT.

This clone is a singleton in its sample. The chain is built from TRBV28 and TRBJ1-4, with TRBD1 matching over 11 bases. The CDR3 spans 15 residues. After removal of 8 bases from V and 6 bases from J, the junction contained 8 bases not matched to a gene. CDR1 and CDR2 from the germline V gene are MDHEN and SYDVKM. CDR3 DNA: TGTGCCAGCTCAACAGGGGGACAGGGGGATGAAAAACTGTTTTTT. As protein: CASSTGGQGDEKLFF.

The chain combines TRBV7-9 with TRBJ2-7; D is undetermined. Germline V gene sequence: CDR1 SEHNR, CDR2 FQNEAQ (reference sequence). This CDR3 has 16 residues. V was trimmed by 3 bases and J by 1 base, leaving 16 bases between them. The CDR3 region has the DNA TGTGCCAGCAGCTTGGACGTTAGTGAGTTTTCCTACGAGCAGTACTTC. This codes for CASSLDVSEFSYEQYF.